These 4 T cell receptor beta chains were all obtained from the same sample, sequenced in a study of glioma-infiltrating T cells after dendritic cell vaccination. The time point here: after dendritic cell vaccination, including at tumor progression/relapse. The data were produced by immunoSEQ multiplex PCR, yet TCRdb's version contains in-frame clones alone and is incomplete. The table lists over 75,000 clones, around four fifths of them singletons. The sequencing used blood, collected after dendritic cell vaccination. The receptors derive from a human donor with glioblastoma.

The CDR3 DNA reads as TGTGCCTCCGGGAGGGGACAGTCTTTTCAGCCCCAGCATTTT. This translates into CASGRGQSFQPQHF. The V and J genes are TRBV19 and TRBJ1-5, with 7 bases matching TRBD1. The germline V gene has CDR1 LNHDA and CDR2 SQIVND (reference sequence). J lost 6 bases, V lost 11 bases, and 13 bases had no gene match. The CDR3 has 14 residues.

The chain has TRBV7-9 and TRBJ2-1; TRBD1 matches at 7 bases. V was pared by 4 bases and J by 14 bases, with 8 bases of the junction left unmatched. The CDR3 covers 12 residues. Germline V lookup: CDR1 SEHNR, CDR2 FQNEAQ (reference sequence). The CDR3 DNA follows: TGTGCCAGCAGCTCCAGTTCCGGGACAGAGTTCTTC. It yields the protein CASSSSSGTEFF.

The chain couples TRBV5-4 to TRBJ2-5; D may be TRBD1 (5 bases). The CDR3 runs 14 residues. Per germline, CDR1 SGHNT and CDR2 YYREEE (reference sequence). Trimming cost V 0 bases and J 2 bases, with 8 bases left between them. The CDR3 loop reads CASSLDPGQETQYF. CDR3 DNA: TGTGCCAGCAGCTTGGATCCAGGGCAAGAGACCCAGTACTTC.

This sequence joins TRBV14 and TRBJ2-5, with 7 bases identical to TRBD2. V trimming: 4 bases; J trimming: 2 bases; junction bases outside the gene matches: 1. CDR1 is SGHDN and CDR2 is FVKESK in the germline V gene. The CDR3 has 13 amino acids. CDR3 nucleotide sequence: TGTGCCAGCAGCCGGGGGGGACAAGAGACCCAGTACTTC. This translates into CASSRGGQETQYF.